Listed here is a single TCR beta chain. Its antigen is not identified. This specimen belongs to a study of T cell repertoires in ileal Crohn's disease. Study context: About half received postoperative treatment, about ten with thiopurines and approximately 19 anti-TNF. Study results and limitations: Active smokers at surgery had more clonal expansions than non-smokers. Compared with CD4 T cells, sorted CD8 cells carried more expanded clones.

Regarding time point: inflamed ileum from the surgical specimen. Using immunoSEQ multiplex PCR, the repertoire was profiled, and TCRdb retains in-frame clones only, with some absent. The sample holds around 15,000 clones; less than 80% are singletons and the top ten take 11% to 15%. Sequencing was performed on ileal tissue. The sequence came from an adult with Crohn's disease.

This CDR3 reads CASSEGMNTEAFF. The DNA of the CDR3 is TGTGCCAGCAGTGAAGGTATGAACACTGAAGCTTTCTTT. The chain carries TRBV2 and TRBJ1-1; D is undetermined. Per the germline V gene, CDR1 is SNHLY and CDR2 is FYNNEI. V dropped 1 base and J dropped 0 bases, with 3 bases sitting between them. The CDR3 contains 13 residues.